Listed below are T cell receptor beta chains from one sample, sequenced in a study of blood T cell repertoires in COVID-19. Here immunoSEQ multiplex PCR was the method, and the copy in TCRdb shows in-frame clones only, minus some. The table shows around 70,000 clones, with more than 80% occurring only once. The sample was peripheral blood. All receptors derive from a woman aged 80 or older with active or convalescent COVID-19. The CDR3 runs from the conserved cysteine through the conserved F or W. The D gene is left open where the match is weak. Where a row states a size, it is once, few, many or the class of an expanded clone; other rows omit it.

>-|once|TRBV12-5|TRBJ2-2
TGTGCTAGTCTTAGGGACACGACCGTTCGAGGGACCGGGGAGCTGTTTTTT
CASLRDTTVRGTGELFF
>-|-|TRBV29-1|TRBJ2-5
TGCAGCGGGAACGGAGTTCGGGAGACCCAGTACTTC
CSGNGVRETQYF
>-|-|TRBV5-6|TRBJ1-2
TGTGCCAGCAGCTTCTCGACCGGGAACTATGGCTACACCTTC
CASSFSTGNYGYTF
>TRBD1|-|TRBV24-1|TRBJ2-5
TGTGCCACCAGTGAATTCTCTACAGGGGGCGCGGAGACCCAGTACTTC
CATSEFSTGGAETQYF
>TRBD1|-|TRBV27|TRBJ2-4
TGTGCCAGCAGTCCGTACAGGGGGCGAGGGTTTGGGGACATTCAGTACTTC
CASSPYRGRGFGDIQYF
>TRBD2|few|TRBV11-3|TRBJ2-5
TGTGCCAGCAGCTTAGTGGGAGGGAATCGAGAGACCCAGTACTTC
CASSLVGGNRETQYF
>-|-|TRBV19|TRBJ1-1
TGTGCCAGTAGTAGTGGACAGAGTCACACTGAAGCTTTCTTT
CASSSGQSHTEAFF
>-|once|TRBV27|TRBJ1-3
TGTGCCAGCAGTTTATCGGGGGACAACGGCTCTGGAAACACCATATATTTT
CASSLSGDNGSGNTIYF
>-|few|TRBV6-5|TRBJ2-1
TGTGCCAGCAGTTACTCTAGCAAGGGAGGTGAGCAGTTCTTC
CASSYSSKGGEQFF
>TRBD1|-|TRBV20-1|TRBJ1-5
TGCAGTGCTAGTTGGGTAGAGGACAGGTCGCCGGGAGCCCAGCATTTT
CSASWVEDRSPGAQHF
>TRBD2|-|TRBV11-3|TRBJ2-5
TGTGCCAGCAGCCGGGGTTCTAGCGGGAGTCAAGAGACCCAGTACTTC
CASSRGSSGSQETQYF
>-|-|TRBV6-6|TRBJ1-1
TGTGCCAGCAGGGACAGTTATGAAGCTTTCTTT
CASRDSYEAFF
>TRBD2|-|TRBV3-1/TRBV3-2|TRBJ2-1
TGTGCCAGCAGCCAAGATTTCGCTAGCGGGCGGGGCAGCTCCTACAATGAGCAGTTCTTC
CASSQDFASGRGSSYNEQFF
>TRBD1|few|TRBV5-1|TRBJ1-3
TGCGCCAGCAGCCTAGGACAGGAACACTCTGGAAACACCATATATTTT
CASSLGQEHSGNTIYF
>TRBD1|once|TRBV28|TRBJ2-3
TGTGCCAGCAGTCTCGGACAGGGTACGCAGTATTTT
CASSLGQGTQYF
>-|-|TRBV28|TRBJ1-6
TGTGCCAGCAACACCGGGGTTTTGAGTTCACCCCTCCACTTT
CASNTGVLSSPLHF